A single sample gave rise to the 23 T cell receptor beta chains below, sequenced in a study of shared clonotypes between healthy human individuals. Method: immunoSEQ multiplex PCR; TCRdb's copy keeps in-frame clones and lacks some. The sample holds approximately 980,000 clones, 76% seen once. The sequencing input was memory CD4+ T cells sorted from blood. Subset given: CD45RA-negative fraction. The receptor source for this set is a man younger than 30 in good health.

The chain recombines TRBV7-9 with TRBJ1-1; maybe TRBD1 (6 bases). The CDR3 is 14 residues long. The ends were cut back, 4 bases at V and 4 bases at J, with 13 bases in the middle. The germline V gene encodes CDR1 SEHNR and CDR2 FQNEAQ (reference sequence). The CDR3: CASSYYREATEAFF. For the CDR3, the DNA is TGTGCCAGCAGCTATTACAGGGAAGCCACTGAAGCTTTCTTT. Drawing the rest from reference TRBV7-9 and TRBJ1-1, the complete variable domain is DTGVSQNPRHKITKRGQNVTFRCDPISEHNRLYWYRQTLGQGPEFLTYFQNEAQLEKSRLLSDRFSAERPKGSFSTLEIQRTEQGDSAMYLCASSYYREATEAFFGQGTRLTVV.

The chain links TRBV6-1 to TRBJ2-5; unclear D gene. V was clipped by 5 bases and J by 2 bases, with 9 bases between them. This CDR3 comprises 13 residues. The germline CDR1 and CDR2 sequences are MNHNS and SASEGT. Written as DNA, the CDR3 is TGTGCCAGCAGTCTGGAAGATCAAGAGACCCAGTACTTC. This gives the protein CASSLEDQETQYF.

The chain recombines TRBV4-1 with TRBJ1-1; no definite D call. The germline gives CDR1 MGHRA, CDR2 YSYEKL. Trimming pared 5 bases from V and 0 bases from J, leaving 10 bases between. The CDR3 is made up of 14 amino acids. The CDR3 DNA sequence: TGCGCCAGCAGCTTAGACGGGTTGAACACTGAAGCTTTCTTT. Amino acid sequence: CASSLDGLNTEAFF.

This clone was seen ten or more times. V usage is TRBV7-8 and J usage is TRBJ2-7; D gene ambiguous. Germline V gives CDR1 SGHVS, CDR2 FQNEAQ. This CDR3 spans 13 amino acids. Trimming cost V 3 bases and J 2 bases, with 8 bases left between them. The DNA for the CDR3 is TGTGCCAGCAGCTTGGGTGAAACCTACGAGCAGTACTTC. It codes for CASSLGETYEQYF.

The V and J genes are TRBV11-2 and TRBJ2-7; possible D gene TRBD1, 6 bases. V was trimmed by 5 bases and J by 0 bases, leaving 11 bases between them. The length of the CDR3 is 14 residues. Germline lookup yields CDR1 SGHAT and CDR2 FQNNGV. DNA of the CDR3: TGTGCCAGCAGCCAGACCAGGGGCTCCTACGAGCAGTACTTC. Residues: CASSQTRGSYEQYF.

V is TRBV19 and J is TRBJ2-2; D may be TRBD1 or TRBD2 (5 bases each). Germline V gene lookup returns CDR1 LNHDA and CDR2 SQIVND (reference sequence). V was cut by 1 base and J by 0 bases, with 9 bases left in between. This CDR3 comprises 16 residues. DNA of the CDR3: TGTGCCAGTAGTATAGGCCGGGGACCGAACACCGGGGAGCTGTTTTTT. It codes for CASSIGRGPNTGELFF.

The chain has TRBV7-2 and TRBJ2-1; D might be TRBD2 (5 bases). The V gene lost 4 bases and the J gene lost 2 bases, with 15 bases spanning the gap. Germline V lookup: CDR1 SGHTA, CDR2 FQGNSA. The CDR3 covers 16 residues. In nucleotides, the CDR3 is TGTGCCAGCAGCTACTCGTCCGGGGATACCTACAATGAGCAGTTCTTC. This translates into CASSYSSGDTYNEQFF.

The CDR3 is CATSVGRLAGAPAETQYF. The CDR3 nucleotides are TGCGCCACCTCGGTCGGCCGACTAGCGGGGGCCCCGGCAGAGACCCAGTACTTC. This chain joins TRBV5-1 and TRBJ2-5; 12 nucleotides line up with TRBD2. The CDR3 is 18 amino acids. The germline V gene has CDR1 SGHRS and CDR2 YFSETQ. Trimming took 9 bases from V and 4 from J; bases not matched to a gene: 19.

Notes on this clone: Other DNA sequences in the sample encode the same CDR3. The chain has TRBV7-2 and TRBJ2-7; the D is unclear. The V and J ends lost 3 bases and 2 bases respectively, with 5 bases between them. The CDR3 has 12 amino acids. Germline V gene lookup returns CDR1 SGHTA and CDR2 FQGNSA. CDR3 amino acids: CASSLTTYEQYF. The CDR3 bases are TGTGCCAGCAGCTTGACGACCTACGAGCAGTACTTC.

This clone was counted only a few times. At the DNA level, this CDR3 is encoded by other sequences in the same sample as well. The chain combines TRBV30 with TRBJ1-3; D is unclear. Germline CDR1 GTSNPN, CDR2 SVGIG (reference sequence). Trimming removed 1 base from V and 1 base from J, with 5 bases in between. CDR3 length: 13 residues. CDR3 nucleotide sequence: TGTGCCTGGAGTGCGGGTTCTGGAAACACCATATATTTT. This codes for CAWSAGSGNTIYF.

On this clone: The same CDR3 can be traced to other DNA sequences in this sample. The gene calls are TRBV10-3 and TRBJ2-7; D not certain. CDR3 length equals 14 residues. V lost 0 bases, J lost 2 bases, and 8 bases lay in between. The germline CDR1 and CDR2 sequences are ENHRY and SYGVKD. CDR3 in amino acids: CAISESGGTYEQYF. CDR3 nucleotides: TGTGCCATCAGTGAGTCGGGCGGAACCTACGAGCAGTACTTC.

This sequence joins TRBV19 and TRBJ1-2, with D maybe TRBD1 (5 bases). The CDR3 runs to 17 residues. The V and J ends lost 1 base and 1 base respectively, with 16 bases between them. Germline V CDR1 and CDR2: LNHDA, SQIVND (reference sequence). In DNA form, the CDR3 reads TGTGCCAGTAGTATAGCACTTCCGGGACGGCTTAACTATGGCTACACCTTC. Translated, it gives CASSIALPGRLNYGYTF.

This clone was seen only once. The chain recombines TRBV6-1 with TRBJ1-2, with D maybe TRBD1 (5 bases). The ends were cut back, 6 bases at V and 1 base at J, with 9 bases in the middle. The CDR3 length is 13 residues. CDR1 is MNHNS and CDR2 is SASEGT in the germline V gene. The CDR3 sequence is CASRMGLNYGYTF. The CDR3 DNA reads as TGTGCCAGCAGGATGGGACTTAACTATGGCTACACCTTC.

As regards this clone: This sample includes further DNA sequences coding for the same CDR3. The rearrangement joins TRBV29-1 to TRBJ2-1; the D is unclear. The length of the CDR3 is 13 residues. The germline V and J ends were trimmed by 2 bases and 2 bases, with 7 bases remaining between them. Germline V CDR1 and CDR2: SQVTM, ANQGSEA. The CDR3 protein is CSVELRAYNEQFF. CDR3 in DNA: TGCAGCGTTGAACTAAGGGCCTACAATGAGCAGTTCTTC.

This clone was seen once. The V and J genes are TRBV5-6 and TRBJ1-2, with D hard to call. Between the trimmed V and J ends, which lost 5 bases and 4 bases, there was a span of 15 bases. Per germline, CDR1 SGHDT and CDR2 YYEEEE. CDR3 length: 14 amino acids. CDR3 nucleotide sequence: TGTGCCAGCAGTAGGGAAACTTGGGGCTATGGCTACACCTTC. As protein: CASSRETWGYGYTF.

The CDR3 is CASSLALAGSSYNEQFF. The CDR3 DNA is TGTGCCAGCAGCTTAGCCCTAGCGGGGAGCTCCTACAATGAGCAGTTCTTC. The chain uses TRBV11-2 and TRBJ2-1; 9 nucleotides line up with TRBD2. Trimming took 1 base from V and 0 from J; bases not matched to a gene: 4. The length of the CDR3 is 17 residues. CDR1 is SGHAT and CDR2 is FQNNGV in the germline V gene.

This clone was observed once. This chain connects TRBV4-1 to TRBJ1-2, with 9 positions matching TRBD1. The CDR3 has 15 residues. Germline assignment: CDR1 MGHRA and CDR2 YSYEKL. J gave up 5 bases and V 3 bases, and 7 bases lay outside the gene matches. The CDR3 DNA is TGCGCCAGCAGCCAGGCTGCCGGGACAGGGTATGGCTACACCTTC. Encoded protein: CASSQAAGTGYGYTF.

The rearrangement uses TRBV27 and TRBJ2-1; 13 nucleotides agree with TRBD2. Germline V gene data show CDR1 as MNHEY and CDR2 as SMNVEV (reference sequence). Trimming removed 3 bases from V and 0 bases from J; junction bases left unmatched: 2. CDR3 length equals 17 residues. The CDR3 spells CASSFRTSGGSYNEQFF. In DNA, the CDR3 is TGTGCCAGCAGTTTTCGGACTAGCGGGGGCTCCTACAATGAGCAGTTCTTC.

This clone came up a few times. This chain links TRBV2 with TRBJ2-3, with 11 bases that match TRBD2. J gave up 0 bases and V 7 bases, and 6 bases lay outside the gene matches. The CDR3 loop spans 16 amino acids. Germline-derived CDR1 and CDR2 are SNHLY and FYNNEI. CDR3 DNA sequence: TGTGCCAGCACTAGCGGGGGGCACATGAGCACAGATACGCAGTATTTT. Amino acids: CASTSGGHMSTDTQYF.

V and J are TRBV5-1 and TRBJ1-2; 9 bases agree with TRBD1. The V segment lost 3 bases and the J segment 4 bases; nucleotides outside the gene matches: 4. From germline, CDR1 is SGHRS and CDR2 YFSETQ. The CDR3 totals 14 residues. CDR3: CASSYEQGAYGYTF. In nucleotides, the CDR3 is TGCGCCAGCAGCTATGAACAGGGGGCCTATGGCTACACCTTC. The whole variable domain, filled in from reference TRBV5-1 and TRBJ1-2, reads KAGVTQTPRYLIKTRGQQVTLSCSPISGHRSVSWYQQTPGQGLQFLFEYFSETQRNKGNFPGRFSGRQFSNSRSEMNVSTLELGDSALYLCASSYEQGAYGYTFGSGTRLTVV.

The chain recombines TRBV10-3 with TRBJ2-3; 9 bases are a match to TRBD1. The CDR3 totals 16 residues. Per germline, CDR1 ENHRY and CDR2 SYGVKD. J was trimmed by 1 base and V by 5 bases; bases with no gene match: 7. As DNA, the CDR3 is TGTGCCATCAGTACATTAACAGGGGGCGGCACAGATACGCAGTATTTT. Translated: CAISTLTGGGTDTQYF.

The chain couples TRBV5-4 to TRBJ2-7, with TRBD1 identical over 9 bases. Germline V gene data show CDR1 as SGHNT and CDR2 as YYREEE (reference sequence). CDR3 length: 15 amino acids. The trim removed 2 bases at V and 6 bases at J, leaving 9 bases unmatched. This CDR3 is CASSFPTGGSGEQYF. Written as DNA, the CDR3 is TGTGCCAGCAGCTTCCCTACAGGGGGCTCAGGCGAGCAGTACTTC.

The chain links TRBV6-6 to TRBJ2-7; tentative D call: TRBD1 (5 bases). The CDR3 runs 13 residues. The ends were cut back, 8 bases at V and 2 bases at J, with 13 bases in the middle. Germline loops: CDR1 MNHNY, CDR2 SVGAGI (reference sequence). The CDR3 loop reads CASGVGVAYEQYF. CDR3 nucleotides: TGTGCCAGCGGGGTAGGGGTCGCCTACGAGCAGTACTTC.